The 10 T cell receptor beta chains listed next were all sequenced from one sample in a study of OX40 agonist ivuxolimab in advanced cancers. The library was prepared using the immunoSEQ multiplex PCR assay. Sourced from immuneACCESS, this table was stored by TCRdb with only in-frame sequences that have V and J called. A share of the clones is absent; for the studies checked, an unresolved V gene accounts for under half, and the remainder has no known explanation. The sample yields tens of thousands of clones; roughly 91% were counted once. The ten largest clones take up about 1.8% of the sample. The material was CD4+ or CD8+ T cells sorted from blood, obtained in a trial of the OX40 agonist ivuxolimab. The source of these receptors is an adult with an advanced solid tumor such as melanoma, head and neck, liver or kidney cancer.

The chain joins TRBV2 to TRBJ2-5; D is undetermined. V lost 1 base, J lost 4 bases, and 13 bases lay in between. The CDR3 has 15 amino acids. From germline, CDR1 is SNHLY and CDR2 FYNNEI. The CDR3 DNA is TGTGCCAGCAGTGAAGGGGGTGTCCAGGTAGAGACCCAGTACTTC. This encodes CASSEGGVQVETQYF.

The rearrangement links TRBV7-2 to TRBJ2-3; 9 bases agree with TRBD2. CDR1 SGHTA and CDR2 FQGNSA come from the germline V gene. CDR3 size: 16 residues. V lost 1 base to trimming and J lost 2 bases; unmatched junction nucleotides: 4. DNA for the CDR3: TGTGCCAGCAGCTTAGGTCTAGCGGGAAACACAGATACGCAGTATTTT. This codes for CASSLGLAGNTDTQYF. The complete variable domain, with remaining parts taken from reference TRBV7-2 and TRBJ2-3, reads GAGVSQSPSNKVTEKGKDVELRCDPISGHTALYWYRQSLGQGLEFLIYFQGNSAPDKSGLPSDRFSAERTGGSVSTLTIQRTQQEDSAVYLCASSLGLAGNTDTQYFGPGTRLTVL.

The V call is TRBV6-6, the J call TRBJ1-2; D gene uncertain. The CDR3 sequence is 11 residues long. Germline CDR1 MNHNY, CDR2 SVGAGI (reference sequence). The ends were cut back, 8 bases at V and 5 bases at J, with 9 bases in the middle. CDR3 nucleotides: TGTGCCAGCCGGGGATTATATGGCTACACCTTC. It specifies CASRGLYGYTF.

The chain joins TRBV5-4 to TRBJ1-1, with TRBD1 matching over 8 bases. The V gene end was trimmed by 2 bases and the J gene end by 6 bases; junction bases not matched to a gene: 9. The CDR3 covers 15 residues. Germline-derived CDR1 and CDR2 are SGHNT and YYREEE (reference sequence). The CDR3: CASSFGGQGTAEAFF. DNA of the CDR3: TGTGCCAGCAGCTTCGGCGGACAGGGAACCGCTGAAGCTTTCTTT.

This chain joins TRBV6-1 and TRBJ1-3; D remains unclear. V lost 3 bases to trimming and J lost 2 bases, with 11 bases between them. The germline gives CDR1 MNHNS, CDR2 SASEGT. The CDR3 totals 15 residues. CDR3 in DNA: TGTGCCAGCAGTGAGGTCGACACCCCTGGAAACACCATATATTTT. Its translation: CASSEVDTPGNTIYF.

The V gene is TRBV21-1, the J gene TRBJ1-3. TRBV21-1 corresponds to a pseudogene. The CDR3 has 15 residues. CDR3 sequence reads: CASTQTEPGGNTIYF. In DNA form, the CDR3 reads TGTGCCAGCACCCAAACCGAGCCTGGGGGAAACACCATATATTTT.

The rearrangement uses TRBV6-1 and TRBJ1-4; TRBD1 might be the D (5 bases). Between the trimmed V and J ends, which lost 4 bases and 13 bases, there was a span of 16 bases. Per the germline V gene, CDR1 is MNHNS and CDR2 is SASEGT. This CDR3 has 13 residues. The CDR3 sequence: CASSVGPPGALFF. In DNA form, the CDR3 reads TGTGCCAGCAGTGTGGGGCCACCCGGAGCACTGTTTTTT.

The V and J genes are TRBV5-1 and TRBJ2-1, with D possibly being TRBD2 (5 bases). V lost 7 bases, J lost 3 bases, and 20 bases lay in between. CDR1 is SGHRS, CDR2 YFSETQ, per germline. The CDR3 runs 16 residues. The DNA of the CDR3 is TGCGCCAGCCGCCGAGAGGGTTTCGATTACTACAATGAGCAGTTCTTC. It codes for CASRREGFDYYNEQFF.

The genes are TRBV28 and TRBJ1-6; 10 bases map to TRBD1. The CDR3 is 15 residues long. V was clipped by 5 bases and J by 14 bases; unmatched bases: 12. The germline V gene has CDR1 MDHEN and CDR2 SYDVKM. The CDR3: CASSTARDRGQTLHF. CDR3 DNA sequence: TGTGCCAGCAGTACAGCACGGGACAGGGGCCAGACCCTCCACTTT. Filled out from reference TRBV28 and TRBJ1-6, the complete variable domain reads DVKVTQSSRYLVKRTGEKVFLECVQDMDHENMFWYRQDPGLGLRLIYFSYDVKMKEKGDIPEGYSVSREKKERFSLILESASTNQTSMYLCASSTARDRGQTLHFGNGTRLTVT.

The V gene is TRBV28, the J gene TRBJ2-7, with 7 positions matching TRBD2. Germline CDR1 and CDR2: MDHEN and SYDVKM. This CDR3 contains 15 residues. The V segment lost 4 bases and the J segment 0 bases; nucleotides outside the gene matches: 6. The CDR3 protein is CASSSPSGSSYEQYF. CDR3 sequence (DNA): TGTGCCAGCAGTTCCCCTAGCGGTAGCTCCTACGAGCAGTACTTC.